The 18 T cell receptor beta chains below come from one sample, sequenced in a study of beta chain features in type 1 diabetes. Study-level points and caveats: Shorter TCRB CDR3s, moderately but significantly so, marked every one of the four CD4+ subsets in Type 1 diabetes patients.

These receptors have no known antigen. TCRB transcripts that were expressed got sequenced, as all of the isolated RNA had been reverse transcribed. Generated by immunoSEQ multiplex PCR, the TCRdb table keeps only in-frame clones and is missing some. The sample includes roughly 70,000 clones, approximately 47% of them seen just once. The source material was central memory CD4+ T cells from blood. The receptors were sampled from a man aged 25-40 years with type 1 diabetes.

CDR3 protein: CAWSVGQGYEQYF. The DNA for the CDR3 is TGTGCCTGGAGTGTTGGACAGGGATACGAGCAGTACTTC. The V gene is TRBV30, the J gene TRBJ2-7, with 8 bases aligning to TRBD1. Trimming took 0 bases from V and 4 from J; bases not matched to a gene: 2. CDR3 length: 13 residues. The germline V gene encodes CDR1 GTSNPN and CDR2 SVGIG (reference sequence).

This clone was observed a few times. V and J are TRBV2 and TRBJ2-2; D possibly corresponds to TRBD2 (7 bases). This CDR3 is 17 amino acids long. The germline V gene encodes CDR1 SNHLY and CDR2 FYNNEI. Trimming stripped 8 bases from V and 0 bases from J, with 19 bases between. CDR3 DNA sequence: TGTGCCAGCCGCGGGGGCGGGGGCCGTCCGAACACCGGGGAGCTGTTTTTT. Amino acid sequence: CASRGGGGRPNTGELFF.

This rearrangement joins TRBV9 to TRBJ2-7; maybe TRBD2 (5 bases). From germline, CDR1 is SGDLS and CDR2 YYNGEE. This CDR3 is built from 15 residues. Trimming pared 3 bases from V and 0 bases from J, leaving 13 bases between. CDR3 loop: CASSESSGNSYEQYF. The CDR3 bases are TGTGCCAGCAGCGAATCCTCGGGGAACTCCTACGAGCAGTACTTC.

This chain connects TRBV7-9 to TRBJ1-2; D not certain. Trimming pared 1 base from V and 6 bases from J, leaving 6 bases between. Germline values: CDR1 SEHNR, CDR2 FQNEAQ (reference sequence). The CDR3 runs to 12 residues. The CDR3 DNA follows: TGTGCCAGCAGCTTAGTGGAGGATGGCTACACCTTC. It specifies CASSLVEDGYTF.

The chain links TRBV10-2 to TRBJ2-2; TRBD2 is a possible D gene (6 bases). V lost 8 bases and J 4 bases, leaving 14 bases between the germline ends. This CDR3 region has 14 residues. CDR1 is WSHSY, CDR2 SAAADI, per germline. Written as DNA, the CDR3 is TGCGCCAGCCGTGGGGCCGGGGGCACCGGGGAGCTGTTTTTT. Its translation is CASRGAGGTGELFF.

This clone appeared a few times. The chain uses TRBV18 and TRBJ2-5; D is possibly TRBD2 (6 bases). The J call may be incorrect, as the DNA end agrees better with TRBJ2-7. CDR1 and CDR2 from the germline V gene are KGHSH and LQKENI. This CDR3 contains 16 residues. Here the CDR3 reads CASSPTGTPASYEQYF. The CDR3, as DNA: TGTGCCAGCTCACCAACCGGGACTCCTGCCTCCTACGAGCAGTACTTC.

V is TRBV7-9 and J is TRBJ2-2, with D perhaps matching TRBD2 (5 bases). Trimming shortened V by 6 bases and J by 7 bases, and 15 bases separated the two germline ends. CDR1 SEHNR and CDR2 FQNEAQ come from the germline V gene (reference sequence). The CDR3 runs to 14 residues. The CDR3 region is CASSRGGGLGELFF. The CDR3 nucleotides are TGTGCCAGCAGTCGAGGCGGCGGGCTCGGGGAGCTGTTTTTT.

As for this clone: Mismatch with germline at one junction end may stem from a read error. This sequence joins TRBV9 and TRBJ2-3; 10 bases match TRBD2. Germline V gene sequence: CDR1 SGDLS, CDR2 YYNGEE. The CDR3 extends over 15 amino acids. CDR3 sequence: CAGSESLAGTDTQYF. The CDR3 coding sequence is TGTGCCGGCAGCGAATCACTAGCGGGGACAGATACGCAGTATTTT.

The chain is built from TRBV4-2 and TRBJ1-2; D gene uncertain. The CDR3 has 12 amino acids. Germline V lookup: CDR1 LGHNA, CDR2 YNFKEQ. V lost 1 base, J lost 6 bases, and 6 bases lay in between. CDR3 loop: CASSQGADGYTF. The CDR3 DNA is TGTGCCAGCAGCCAAGGAGCCGATGGCTACACCTTC.

This clone was found a few times. J is TRBJ2-5 and V is TRBV6-1, with TRBD2 matching over 9 bases. V shed 5 bases, J shed 3 bases, and the junction held 7 bases outside the gene matches. The CDR3 runs 15 residues. CDR1 and CDR2 from the germline V gene are MNHNS and SASEGT. CDR3 coding DNA: TGTGCCAGCAGTTTCCTTGGCGGGGGGGAAGAGACCCAGTACTTC. As protein: CASSFLGGGEETQYF.

The rearrangement links TRBV7-2 to TRBJ1-1; 7 bases map to TRBD1. CDR3 length equals 17 residues. In germline, CDR1 is SGHTA, CDR2 FQGNSA. Trimming cost V 0 bases and J 1 base; bases outside gene matches: 8. The CDR3 reads CASSLAGRGHRNTEAFF. CDR3 coding DNA: TGTGCCAGCAGCTTAGCAGGAAGGGGGCATAGGAACACTGAAGCTTTCTTT.

The chain carries TRBV7-2 and TRBJ2-3, with 12 bases that match TRBD2. The V segment lost 0 bases and the J segment 4 bases; nucleotides outside the gene matches: 5. This CDR3 spans 17 amino acids. The germline CDR1 and CDR2 sequences are SGHTA and FQGNSA. The CDR3 loop reads CASSLASSGRGSDTQYF. CDR3 nucleotides: TGTGCCAGCAGCTTAGCGTCTAGCGGGAGGGGATCAGATACGCAGTATTTT.

J is TRBJ2-2 and V is TRBV10-1; 7 bases fit TRBD2. Germline V gene lookup returns CDR1 WNHNN and CDR2 SYGVQD (reference sequence). V lost 5 bases to trimming and J lost 4 bases; unmatched junction nucleotides: 7. CDR3 size: 15 residues. In nucleotides, the CDR3 is TGCGCCAGCAGTACGACTAGCTGGGGCACCGGGGAGCTGTTTTTT. Translating it yields CASSTTSWGTGELFF.

This clone was seen more than once but under ten times. The rearrangement joins TRBV2 to TRBJ2-1; D gene uncertain. The CDR3 has 12 residues. V was trimmed by 7 bases and J by 5 bases, leaving 9 bases between them. Germline loops: CDR1 SNHLY, CDR2 FYNNEI. In nucleotides, the CDR3 is TGTGCCAGCACACAGACCGACAATGAGCAGTTCTTC. This encodes CASTQTDNEQFF.

The rearrangement joins TRBV6-5 to TRBJ2-2, with TRBD2 matching 9 bases. Losses at the gene ends were 6 bases for V and 3 bases for J; bases not matched to a gene: 5. CDR3 length equals 15 residues. Germline V gene data show CDR1 as MNHEY and CDR2 as SVGAGI. In DNA form, the CDR3 reads TGTGCCAGCAGGTCGGGACTAGCAGACACCGGGGAGCTGTTTTTT. It yields the protein CASRSGLADTGELFF.

In DNA form, the CDR3 reads TGTGCCAGCAAAACCGGGACAGGGACCCACTACGAGCAGTACTTC. Amino acids: CASKTGTGTHYEQYF. The V call is TRBV5-4, the J call TRBJ2-7; 9 nucleotides match TRBD1. Germline values: CDR1 SGHNT, CDR2 YYREEE (reference sequence). The CDR3 length is 15 residues. The V gene end was trimmed by 6 bases and the J gene end by 3 bases; junction bases not matched to a gene: 10.

This chain links TRBV29-1 with TRBJ2-1; 10 bases fit TRBD2. From germline, CDR1 is SQVTM and CDR2 ANQGSEA. The CDR3 sequence is 15 residues long. V shed 3 bases and J 9 bases; nucleotides not matched to a gene: 11. CDR3: CSVDLASGRRGEQFF. CDR3 DNA: TGCAGCGTTGACCTAGCTAGCGGGAGACGTGGTGAGCAGTTCTTC.

The gene calls are TRBV7-2 and TRBJ2-3; 7 nucleotides line up with TRBD1. Losses at the gene ends were 1 base for V and 10 bases for J; bases not matched to a gene: 5. The CDR3 runs to 13 residues. The germline V gene has CDR1 SGHTA and CDR2 FQGNSA. This CDR3 reads CASSLGGQTPQYF. CDR3 coding DNA: TGTGCCAGCAGCTTAGGGGGACAGACTCCGCAGTATTTT.